These 7 T cell receptor beta chains were sequenced from one sample in a study of beta chain features in type 1 diabetes. Expressed TCRB transcripts got sequenced, as all isolated RNA was reverse transcribed. TCRdb keeps only in-frame clones here, not all; method: immunoSEQ multiplex PCR. Of under 900,000 clones in the sample, roughly 15% were seen once. The sequencing sample was made of naive CD4+ T cells from blood. The receptors were sampled from a woman under 30 in good health.

The CDR3 loop is CASSSGLVGETQYF. In nucleotides, the CDR3 is TGTGCCAGCAGCTCGGGACTAGTCGGGGAGACCCAGTACTTC. The V call is TRBV7-2, the J call TRBJ2-5, with 8 bases aligning to TRBD2. The V segment lost 4 bases and the J segment 5 bases; nucleotides outside the gene matches: 6. The CDR3 runs 14 residues. CDR1 is SGHTA and CDR2 is FQGNSA in the germline V gene.

With regard to this clone: Other DNA variants within this sample encode the same CDR3. The V gene is TRBV4-2, the J gene TRBJ2-3; weak D call: TRBD2 (6 bases). The CDR3 loop spans 15 amino acids. CDR1 is LGHNA, CDR2 YNFKEQ, per germline. V was cut by 2 bases and J by 3 bases, with 12 bases left in between. The CDR3 here is CASSQLAGSTDTQYF. In nucleotides, the CDR3 is TGTGCCAGCAGCCAACTCGCCGGGAGTACAGATACGCAGTATTTT.

The chain recombines TRBV29-1 with TRBJ1-4; TRBD1 matches at 10 bases. V dropped 6 bases and J dropped 7; count of bases not matched to a gene: 5. This CDR3 comprises 13 residues. Looked up from germline, CDR1 is SQVTM and CDR2 is ANQGSEA. The CDR3 loop reads CSVRTGGGEKLFF. In nucleotides, the CDR3 is TGCAGCGTCCGGACAGGGGGTGGTGAAAAACTGTTTTTT.

This clone was seen a few times. This chain links TRBV18 with TRBJ2-3, with 8 bases identical to TRBD2. The germline gives CDR1 KGHSH, CDR2 LQKENI. The CDR3 runs to 17 residues. V lost 1 base to trimming and J lost 2 bases; unmatched junction nucleotides: 8. In DNA, the CDR3 is TGTGCCAGCTCACCACGGGAACTAGCGGCGCTCACAGATACGCAGTATTTT. Its protein is CASSPRELAALTDTQYF.

This clone was observed a handful of times. The chain joins TRBV28 to TRBJ1-4; no definite D call. This CDR3 is 13 amino acids long. CDR1 and CDR2 (germline): MDHEN, SYDVKM. V dropped 7 bases and J dropped 0 bases, with 6 bases sitting between them. CDR3 protein: CASTGATNEKLFF. The CDR3 DNA reads as TGTGCCAGCACCGGAGCAACTAATGAAAAACTGTTTTTT.

This clone was observed a few times. This CDR3 reads CASSFDSVGTDTQYF. CDR3 coding DNA: TGTGCCAGCAGCTTCGACAGTGTCGGCACAGATACGCAGTATTTT. V gene TRBV11-1 combines with J gene TRBJ2-3; perhaps TRBD1 as D (5 bases). Per germline, CDR1 SGHAT and CDR2 FQDESV (reference sequence). The ends were cut back, 3 bases at V and 1 base at J, with 11 bases in the middle. The CDR3 totals 15 residues.

The J gene is TRBJ2-1, the V gene TRBV5-1; 7 bases are a match to TRBD2. Germline trimming cut 2 bases from V and 6 bases from J; bases unmatched to any gene: 8. This CDR3 comprises 15 residues. Germline V lookup: CDR1 SGHRS, CDR2 YFSETQ. In nucleotides, the CDR3 is TGCGCCAGCAGCTTTCTGGGAGGGGAGGCCAATGAGCAGTTCTTC. This codes for CASSFLGGEANEQFF.